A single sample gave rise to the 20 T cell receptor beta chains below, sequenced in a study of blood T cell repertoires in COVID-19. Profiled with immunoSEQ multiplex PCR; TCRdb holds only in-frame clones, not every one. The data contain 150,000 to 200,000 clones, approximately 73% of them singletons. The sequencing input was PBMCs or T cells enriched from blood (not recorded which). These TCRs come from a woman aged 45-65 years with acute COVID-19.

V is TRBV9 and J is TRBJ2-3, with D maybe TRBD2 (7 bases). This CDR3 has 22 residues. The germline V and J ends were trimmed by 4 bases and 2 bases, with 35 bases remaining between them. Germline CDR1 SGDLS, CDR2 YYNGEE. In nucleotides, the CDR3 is TGTGCCAGCAGCCTCCCGGCGGGCGGGGGCGCCACAAGGTCCCTTGTCACAGATACGCAGTATTTT. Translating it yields CASSLPAGGGATRSLVTDTQYF. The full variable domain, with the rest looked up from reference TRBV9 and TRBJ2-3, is DSGVTQTPKHLITATGQRVTLRCSPRSGDLSVYWYQQSLDQGLQFLIQYYNGEERAKGNILERFSAQQFPDLHSELNLSSLELGDSALYFCASSLPAGGGATRSLVTDTQYFGPGTRLTVL.

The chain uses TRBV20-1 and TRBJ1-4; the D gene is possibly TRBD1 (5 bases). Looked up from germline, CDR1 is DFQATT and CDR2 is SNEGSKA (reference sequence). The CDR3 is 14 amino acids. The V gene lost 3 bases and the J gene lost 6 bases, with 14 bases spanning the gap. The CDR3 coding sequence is TGCAGTGCTAGTGGGCCGGGGGGTGATGAAAAACTGTTTTTT. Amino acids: CSASGPGGDEKLFF.

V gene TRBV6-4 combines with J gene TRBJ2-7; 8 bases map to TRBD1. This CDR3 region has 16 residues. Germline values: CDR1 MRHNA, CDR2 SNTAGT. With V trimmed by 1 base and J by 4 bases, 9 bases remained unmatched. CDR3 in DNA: TGTGCCAGCAGTGACTTCAAGACAGGGGATCGGTACGAGCAGTACGTC. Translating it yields CASSDFKTGDRYEQYV.

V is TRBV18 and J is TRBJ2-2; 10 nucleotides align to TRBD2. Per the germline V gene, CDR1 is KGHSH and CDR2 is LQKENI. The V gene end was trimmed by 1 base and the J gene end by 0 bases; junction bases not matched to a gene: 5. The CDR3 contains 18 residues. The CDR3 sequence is CASSPQASGGPNTGELFF. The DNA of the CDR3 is TGTGCCAGCTCACCACAGGCTAGCGGGGGCCCGAACACCGGGGAGCTGTTTTTT.

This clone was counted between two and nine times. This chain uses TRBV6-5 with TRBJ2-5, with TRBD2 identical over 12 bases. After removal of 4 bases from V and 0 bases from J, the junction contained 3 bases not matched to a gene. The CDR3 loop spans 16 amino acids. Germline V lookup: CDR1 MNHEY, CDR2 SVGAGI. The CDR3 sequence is CASSFGLAGYQETQYF. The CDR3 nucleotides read TGTGCCAGCAGTTTCGGACTAGCGGGGTACCAAGAGACCCAGTACTTC.

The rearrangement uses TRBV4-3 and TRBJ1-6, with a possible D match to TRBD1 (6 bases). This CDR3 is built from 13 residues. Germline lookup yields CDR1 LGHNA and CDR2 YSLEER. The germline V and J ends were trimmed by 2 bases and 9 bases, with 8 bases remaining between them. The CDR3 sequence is CASSQTTGSPLHF. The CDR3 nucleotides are TGCGCCAGCAGCCAAACGACAGGTTCACCCCTCCACTTT.

The CDR3, as DNA: TGTGCCAGCAGTAGACCGGGGGGCCTGGAGACCCAGTACTTC. Translating it yields CASSRPGGLETQYF. The V call is TRBV6-5, the J call TRBJ2-5; possibly TRBD2 for D (7 bases). Germline-derived CDR1 and CDR2 are MNHEY and SVGAGI. V lost 5 bases and J lost 5, with 15 bases in between. The CDR3 has 14 residues.

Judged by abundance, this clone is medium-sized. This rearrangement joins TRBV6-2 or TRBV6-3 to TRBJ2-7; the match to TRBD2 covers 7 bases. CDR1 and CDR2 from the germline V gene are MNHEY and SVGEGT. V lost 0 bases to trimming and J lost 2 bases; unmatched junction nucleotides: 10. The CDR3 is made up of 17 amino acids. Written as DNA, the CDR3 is TGTGCCAGCAGTTACTCGACCCAAAAGGGAGGGGCCTACGAGCAGTACGTC. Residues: CASSYSTQKGGAYEQYV.

CDR3 bases: TGTGCCGGGGGCCCGGGATTGAAGACCCAGTACTTC. As protein: CAGGPGLKTQYF. The rearrangement joins TRBV28 to TRBJ2-5, with a possible D match to TRBD1 (6 bases). The CDR3 runs to 12 residues. V shed 11 bases and J shed 6 bases, with 16 bases lying between them. CDR1 and CDR2 (germline): MDHEN, SYDVKM.

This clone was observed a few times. The CDR3 spells CASSRTGESSGNTIYF. For the CDR3, the DNA is TGTGCCAGCAGCCGCACGGGGGAGTCCTCTGGAAACACCATATATTTT. The chain links TRBV14 to TRBJ1-3; tentatively, D is TRBD1 (5 bases). Trimming removed 4 bases at V and 0 bases at J, with 13 bases between. In germline, CDR1 is SGHDN, CDR2 FVKESK. This CDR3 has 16 residues. The full variable domain, in which reference TRBV14 and TRBJ1-3 provide the parts outside the CDR3, is EAGVTQFPSHSVIEKGQTVTLRCDPISGHDNLYWYRRVMGKEIKFLLHFVKESKQDESGMPNNRFLAERTGGTYSTLKVQPAELEDSGVYFCASSRTGESSGNTIYFGEGSWLTVV.

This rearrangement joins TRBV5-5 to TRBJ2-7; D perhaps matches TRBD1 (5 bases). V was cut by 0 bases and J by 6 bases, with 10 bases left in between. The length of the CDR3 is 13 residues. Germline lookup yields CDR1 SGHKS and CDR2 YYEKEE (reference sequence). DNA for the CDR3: TGTGCCAGCAGCTTGGATCAGGGAACCGAGCAGTACGTC. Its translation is CASSLDQGTEQYV.

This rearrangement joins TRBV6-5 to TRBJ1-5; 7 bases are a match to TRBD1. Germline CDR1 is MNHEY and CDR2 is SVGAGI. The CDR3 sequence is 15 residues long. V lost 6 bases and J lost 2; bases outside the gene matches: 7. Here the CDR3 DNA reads TGTGCCAGCAGGTCGACAGGGAACGGCAATCAGCCCCAGCATTTT. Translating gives CASRSTGNGNQPQHF.

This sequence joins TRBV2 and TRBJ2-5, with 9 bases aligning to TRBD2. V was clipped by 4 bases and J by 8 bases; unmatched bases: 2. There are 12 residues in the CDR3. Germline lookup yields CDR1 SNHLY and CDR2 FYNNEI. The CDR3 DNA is TGTGCCAGCAGTGCGGGACTAGCAACCCAGTACTTC. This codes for CASSAGLATQYF.

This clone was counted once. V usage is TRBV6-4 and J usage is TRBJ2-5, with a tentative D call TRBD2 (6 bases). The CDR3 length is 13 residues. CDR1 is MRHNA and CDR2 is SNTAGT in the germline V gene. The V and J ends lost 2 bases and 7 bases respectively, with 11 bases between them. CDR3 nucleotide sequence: TGTGCCAGCAGTGACGGGGGAGGAGCGACCCAGTACTTC. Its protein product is CASSDGGGATQYF.

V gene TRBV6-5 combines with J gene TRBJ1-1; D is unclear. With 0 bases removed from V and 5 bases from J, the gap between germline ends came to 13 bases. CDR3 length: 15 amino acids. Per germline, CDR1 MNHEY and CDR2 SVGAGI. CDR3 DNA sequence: TGTGCCAGCAGTTACTCGGCAGGTTTCGTTACTGAAGCTTTCTTT. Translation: CASSYSAGFVTEAFF.

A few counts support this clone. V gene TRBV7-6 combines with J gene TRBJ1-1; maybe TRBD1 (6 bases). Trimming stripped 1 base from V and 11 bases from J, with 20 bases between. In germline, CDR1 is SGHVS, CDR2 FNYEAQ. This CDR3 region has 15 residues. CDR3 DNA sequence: TGTGCCAGCAGCTTAGAAGGTGGCAGGGGATTAGGGGCTTTCTTT. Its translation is CASSLEGGRGLGAFF.

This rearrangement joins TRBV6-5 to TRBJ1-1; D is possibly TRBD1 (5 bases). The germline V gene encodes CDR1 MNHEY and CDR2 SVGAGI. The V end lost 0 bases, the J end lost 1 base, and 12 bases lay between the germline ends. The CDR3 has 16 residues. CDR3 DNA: TGTGCCAGCAGTTACTCGGGTGGAGGGACGAACACTGAAGCTTTCTTT. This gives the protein CASSYSGGGTNTEAFF.

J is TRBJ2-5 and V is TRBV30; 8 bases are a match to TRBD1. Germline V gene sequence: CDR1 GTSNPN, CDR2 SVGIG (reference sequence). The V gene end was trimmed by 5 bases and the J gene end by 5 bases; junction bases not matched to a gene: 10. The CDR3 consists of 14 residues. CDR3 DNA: TGTGCCTGGGAAAGGACAGGGCTGCGGGAGACCCAGTACTTC. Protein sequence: CAWERTGLRETQYF.

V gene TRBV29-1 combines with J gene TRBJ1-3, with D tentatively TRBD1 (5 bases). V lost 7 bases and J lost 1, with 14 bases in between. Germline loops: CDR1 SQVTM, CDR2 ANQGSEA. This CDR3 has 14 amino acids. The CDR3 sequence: CSGNTGESGNTIYF. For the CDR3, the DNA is TGCAGCGGGAACACAGGTGAATCTGGAAACACCATATATTTT.

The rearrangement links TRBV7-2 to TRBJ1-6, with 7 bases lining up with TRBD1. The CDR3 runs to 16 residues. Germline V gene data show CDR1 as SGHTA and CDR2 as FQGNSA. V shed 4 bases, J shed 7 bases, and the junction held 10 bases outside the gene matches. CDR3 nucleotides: TGTGCCAGCAGCTCGAAAGGGGGACAGCGGAATTCACCCCTCCACTTT. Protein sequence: CASSSKGGQRNSPLHF.